The clone carrying this T cell receptor (beta chain) was counted at least ten times. Antigen specificity is unknown. The V and J ends lost 5 bases and 2 bases, in that order; junction bases with no gene match: 9. This CDR3 has 16 residues. Germline V gene data show CDR1 as SGHTA and CDR2 as FQGNSA. The record originates from a study of spatial heterogeneity in lung cancer. About the study: Sequencing consistently turned up more beta-chain sequences than alpha-chain sequences. Regarding the study as a whole: Ubiquitous expanded tumor TCRs showed up in blood more at resection than follow-up.

Indicated time point: sample taken at primary tumor resection. Whole RNA, which was extracted from tumor, nontumor lung tissue or frozen PBMC, was sequenced without any cell sorting. The 60 to 90 donors had untreated early-stage non-small cell lung cancer. TCRdb reprocessed the 5' RACE reads with MiXCR, giving one entry per CDR3 protein. Of about 44,000 distinct CDR3 sequences in the sample, roughly 15% were seen once. The receptor comes from a male donor with early-stage non-small cell lung cancer. The V and J genes are TRBV7-2 and TRBJ2-1; 7 bases match TRBD1. The material was PBMCs, obtained at surgery. DNA of the CDR3: TGTGCCAGCAGCCCCTACCACAGGGGAACCTACAATGAGCAGTTCTTC. Encoded protein: CASSPYHRGTYNEQFF. The complete variable domain, with remaining parts taken from reference TRBV7-2 and TRBJ2-1, reads GAGVSQSPSNKVTEKGKDVELRCDPISGHTALYWYRQSLGQGLEFLIYFQGNSAPDKSGLPSDRFSAERTGGSVSTLTIQRTQQEDSAVYLCASSPYHRGTYNEQFFGPGTRLTVL.